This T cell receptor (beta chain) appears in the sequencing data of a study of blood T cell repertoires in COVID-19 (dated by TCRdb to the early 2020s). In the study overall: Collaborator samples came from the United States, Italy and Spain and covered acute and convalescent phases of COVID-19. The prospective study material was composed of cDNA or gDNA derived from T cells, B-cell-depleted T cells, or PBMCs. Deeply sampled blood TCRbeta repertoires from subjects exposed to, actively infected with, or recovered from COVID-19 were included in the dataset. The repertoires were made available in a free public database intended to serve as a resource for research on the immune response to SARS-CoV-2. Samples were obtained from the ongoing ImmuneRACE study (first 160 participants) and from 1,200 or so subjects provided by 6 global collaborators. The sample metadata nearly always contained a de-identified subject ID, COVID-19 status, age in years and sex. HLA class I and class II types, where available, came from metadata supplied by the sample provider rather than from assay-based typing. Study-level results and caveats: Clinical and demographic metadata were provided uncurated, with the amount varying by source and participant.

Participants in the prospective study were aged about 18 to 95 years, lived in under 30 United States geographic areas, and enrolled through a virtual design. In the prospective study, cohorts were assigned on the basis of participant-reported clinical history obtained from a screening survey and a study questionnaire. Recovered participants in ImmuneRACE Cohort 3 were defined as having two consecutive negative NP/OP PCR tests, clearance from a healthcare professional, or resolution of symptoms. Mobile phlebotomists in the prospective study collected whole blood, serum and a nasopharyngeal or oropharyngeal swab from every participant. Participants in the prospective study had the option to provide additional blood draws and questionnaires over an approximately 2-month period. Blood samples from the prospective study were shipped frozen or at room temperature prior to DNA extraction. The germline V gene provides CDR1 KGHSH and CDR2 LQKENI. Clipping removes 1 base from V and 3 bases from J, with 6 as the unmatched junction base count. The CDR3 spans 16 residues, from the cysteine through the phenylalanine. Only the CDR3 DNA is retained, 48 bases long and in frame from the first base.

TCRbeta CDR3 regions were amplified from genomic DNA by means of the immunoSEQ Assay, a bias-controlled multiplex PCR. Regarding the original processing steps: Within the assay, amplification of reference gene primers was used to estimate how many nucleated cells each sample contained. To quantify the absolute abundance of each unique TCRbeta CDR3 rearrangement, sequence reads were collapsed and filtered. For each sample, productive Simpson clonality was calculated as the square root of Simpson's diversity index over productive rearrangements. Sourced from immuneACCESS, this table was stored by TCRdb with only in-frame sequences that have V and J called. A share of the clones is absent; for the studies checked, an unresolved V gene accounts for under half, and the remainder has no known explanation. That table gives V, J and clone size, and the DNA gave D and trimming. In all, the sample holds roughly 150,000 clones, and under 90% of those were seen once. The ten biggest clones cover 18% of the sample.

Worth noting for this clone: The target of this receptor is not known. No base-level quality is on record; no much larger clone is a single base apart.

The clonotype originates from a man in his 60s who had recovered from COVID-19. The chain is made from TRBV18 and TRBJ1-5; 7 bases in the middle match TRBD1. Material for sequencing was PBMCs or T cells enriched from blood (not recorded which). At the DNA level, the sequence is TGTGCCAGCTCACCACGGGACAGTGGGACCAATCAGCCCCAGCATTTT. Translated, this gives CASSPRDSGTNQPQHF. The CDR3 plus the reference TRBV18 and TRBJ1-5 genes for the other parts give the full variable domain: NAGVMQNPRHLVRRRGQEARLRCSPMKGHSHVYWYRQLPEEGLKFMVYLQKENIIDESGMPKERFSAEFPKEGPSILRIQQVVRGDSAAYFCASSPRDSGTNQPQHFGDGTRLSIL.